This paragraph covers one T cell receptor (beta chain) sequence. Original methodology: Estimated nucleated cell counts came from reference gene primer amplification. Profiling relied on immunoSEQ multiplex PCR, and the TCRdb table lists in-frame clones only, not all of them. The V and J calls and the clone size are those of that table, but D and trimming were determined from the DNA. This sample has 190,000 or so clones, with around 90% found just once. The entry originates in a study of blood T cell repertoires in COVID-19. Study-wide background: Specimens from acute and convalescent COVID-19 originated in the United States, Italy and Spain. From T cells, B-cell-depleted T cells, or PBMCs came the material, which was cDNA or gDNA.

CDR3 length: 10 residues. Between the trimmed V and J ends, which lost 9 bases and 5 bases, there was a span of 7 bases. The germline gives CDR1 MDHEN, CDR2 SYDVKM. This chain connects TRBV28 to TRBJ1-1; D uncertain. Sequencing was done on a sample of peripheral blood. This sequence was found in a man aged 35 to 55 with active or convalescent COVID-19. The CDR3, as DNA: TGTGCCAGAGCGACGACTGAAGCTTTCTTT. Its protein product is CARATTEAFF.